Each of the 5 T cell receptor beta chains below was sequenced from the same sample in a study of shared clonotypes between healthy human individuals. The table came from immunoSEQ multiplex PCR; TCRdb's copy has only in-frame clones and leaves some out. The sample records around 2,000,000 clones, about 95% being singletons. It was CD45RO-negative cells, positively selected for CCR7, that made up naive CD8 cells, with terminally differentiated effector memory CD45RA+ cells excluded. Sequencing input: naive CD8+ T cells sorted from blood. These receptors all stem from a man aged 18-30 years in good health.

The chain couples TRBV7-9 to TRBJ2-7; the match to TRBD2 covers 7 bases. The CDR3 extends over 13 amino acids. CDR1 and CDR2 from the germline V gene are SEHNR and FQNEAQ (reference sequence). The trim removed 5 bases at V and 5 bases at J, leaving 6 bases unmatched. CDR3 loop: CASSRTGGHEQYF. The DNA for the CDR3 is TGTGCCAGCAGCCGAACGGGGGGACACGAGCAGTACTTC.

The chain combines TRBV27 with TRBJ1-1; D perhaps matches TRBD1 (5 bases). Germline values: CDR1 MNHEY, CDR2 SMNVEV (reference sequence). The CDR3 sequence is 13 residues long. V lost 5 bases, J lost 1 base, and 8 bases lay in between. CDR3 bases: TGTGCCAGCAGTATCAGGGAGAACACTGAAGCTTTCTTT. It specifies CASSIRENTEAFF.

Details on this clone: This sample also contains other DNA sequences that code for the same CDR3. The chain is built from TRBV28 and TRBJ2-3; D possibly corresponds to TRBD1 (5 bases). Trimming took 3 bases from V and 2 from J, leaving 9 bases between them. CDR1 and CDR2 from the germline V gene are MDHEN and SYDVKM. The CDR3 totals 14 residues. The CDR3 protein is CASSFRDSTDTQYF. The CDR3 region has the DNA TGTGCCAGCAGTTTCAGGGATTCCACAGATACGCAGTATTTT.

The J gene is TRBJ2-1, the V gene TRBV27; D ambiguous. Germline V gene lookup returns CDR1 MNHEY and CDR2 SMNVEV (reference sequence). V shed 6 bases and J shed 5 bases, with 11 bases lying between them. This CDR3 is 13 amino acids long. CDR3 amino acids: CASSPTQNNEQFF. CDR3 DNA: TGTGCCAGCAGCCCAACACAGAACAATGAGCAGTTCTTC.

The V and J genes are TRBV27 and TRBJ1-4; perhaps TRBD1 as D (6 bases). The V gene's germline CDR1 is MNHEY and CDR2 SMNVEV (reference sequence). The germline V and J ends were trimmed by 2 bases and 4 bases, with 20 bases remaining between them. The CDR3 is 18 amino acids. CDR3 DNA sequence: TGTGCCAGCAGTTTAGGAGTGGGGGGCGACAGGAATAATGAAAAACTGTTTTTT. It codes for CASSLGVGGDRNNEKLFF.